The T cell receptor beta chain described here comes from a study of blood T cell repertoires in COVID-19. Study information: The United States, Italy and Spain supplied acute and convalescent COVID-19 samples. PBMCs, B-cell-depleted T cells, or T cells provided the cDNA or gDNA that made up the material.

TCRdb's table, derived via immunoSEQ multiplex PCR, lists solely in-frame clones and lacks some. The data hold 100,000 to 140,000 clones, with about 91% observed a single time. The sequence derives from a man between 45 and 60 years old with active or convalescent COVID-19. Input material: peripheral blood.

The CDR3 DNA follows: TGTGCCAGCAGTGGTCTCAGGGGATCCGGAAACACCATATATTTT. Residues: CASSGLRGSGNTIYF. The J gene is TRBJ1-3, the V gene TRBV2, with D possibly being TRBD1 (6 bases). V was cut by 4 bases and J by 4 bases, with 14 bases left in between. Germline values: CDR1 SNHLY, CDR2 FYNNEI. This CDR3 contains 15 residues.